These 8 T cell receptor beta chains were all obtained from the same sample, sequenced in a study of CXCR3-negative and CXCR3-positive naive CD8 T cells (dated by TCRdb to about 2019). TCRdb records NextSeq 550 as the sequencer. The Human TCR Profiling Kit (MiLaboratory) was used to prepare UMI-labeled 5' RACE TRB cDNA libraries. The reads were reprocessed in TCRdb, with one entry per CDR3 protein sequence and no accompanying DNA. In this sample's table one finds tens of thousands of distinct CDR3 sequences. The ten top clones hold about a fifth of the sample. The specimen sequenced was memory CD8+ T cells from blood. The meaning of the sample's cell subset or site label: conventional CD8+ memory T cells (TMEM), sorted as controls. The receptors come from a human donor in good health. Some clones in this sample may be carry-over from other donors' samples.

The V gene is TRBV7-6, the J gene TRBJ2-2; without DNA, the TCRdb call of TRBD1 cannot be checked. Germline values: CDR1 SGHVS, CDR2 FNYEAQ. The CDR3 loop spans 20 amino acids. The chain's CDR3 is CASSLDGGGTADRYTGELFF.

This chain joins TRBV7-9 and TRBJ1-2; absent DNA, TCRdb's TRBD1 call cannot be checked. The CDR3 consists of 12 residues. Germline V lookup: CDR1 SEHNR, CDR2 FQNEAQ (reference sequence). This CDR3 reads CASSPPDYGYTF.

The V and J genes are TRBV12-3 or TRBV12-4 and TRBJ1-2. The CDR3 runs 15 residues. The CDR3 here is CASSLAIYRDYGYTF.

This clonotype is medium-sized by frequency. Here the CDR3 reads CAISEKEGEGNEQFF. The V and J genes are TRBV10-3 and TRBJ2-1; TCRdb designates TRBD2, a call that cannot be tested without DNA. Germline CDR1 ENHRY, CDR2 SYGVKD. The length of the CDR3 is 15 residues.

This chain joins TRBV7-2 and TRBJ2-7; lacking DNA, the TRBD1 call made by TCRdb goes unchecked. Germline V gives CDR1 SGHTA, CDR2 FQGNSA. The CDR3 has 15 residues. CDR3 sequence reads: CASSFLAGEGYEQYF. Full variable domain (remainder filled in from reference TRBV7-2 and TRBJ2-7): GAGVSQSPSNKVTEKGKDVELRCDPISGHTALYWYRQSLGQGLEFLIYFQGNSAPDKSGLPSDRFSAERTGGSVSTLTIQRTQQEDSAVYLCASSFLAGEGYEQYFGPGTRLTVT.

The chain employs TRBV27 and TRBJ2-7; the TRBD1 assignment by TCRdb is unverifiable without DNA. Germline V gene lookup returns CDR1 MNHEY and CDR2 SMNVEV (reference sequence). The CDR3 runs 16 residues. The CDR3: CASSPGQGPNSYEQYF.

This chain uses TRBV10-3 with TRBJ2-7; TCRdb calls TRBD2, which cannot be checked without DNA. Germline assignment: CDR1 ENHRY and CDR2 SYGVKD. The CDR3 totals 13 residues. The CDR3 sequence is CAISEGAPYEQYF.

The V and J genes are TRBV20-1 and TRBJ2-1. Germline V gene lookup returns CDR1 DFQATT and CDR2 SNEGSKA (reference sequence). The length of the CDR3 is 13 residues. This chain's CDR3 is CSADLSSYNEQFF.